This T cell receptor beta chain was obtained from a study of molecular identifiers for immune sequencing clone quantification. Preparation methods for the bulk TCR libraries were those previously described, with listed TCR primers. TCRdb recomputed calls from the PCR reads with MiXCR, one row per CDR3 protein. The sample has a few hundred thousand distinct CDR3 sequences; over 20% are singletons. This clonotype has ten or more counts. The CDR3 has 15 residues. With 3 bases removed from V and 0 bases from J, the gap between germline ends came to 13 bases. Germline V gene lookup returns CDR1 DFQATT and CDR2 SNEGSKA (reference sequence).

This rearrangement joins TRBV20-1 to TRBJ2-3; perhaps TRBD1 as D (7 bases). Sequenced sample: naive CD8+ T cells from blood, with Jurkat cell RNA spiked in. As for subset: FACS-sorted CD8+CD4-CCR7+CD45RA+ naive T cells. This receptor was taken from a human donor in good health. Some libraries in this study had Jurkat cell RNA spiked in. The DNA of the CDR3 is TGCAGTGCTAGGCGGGACAGCGAGAGCACAGATACGCAGTATTTT. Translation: CSARRDSESTDTQYF.